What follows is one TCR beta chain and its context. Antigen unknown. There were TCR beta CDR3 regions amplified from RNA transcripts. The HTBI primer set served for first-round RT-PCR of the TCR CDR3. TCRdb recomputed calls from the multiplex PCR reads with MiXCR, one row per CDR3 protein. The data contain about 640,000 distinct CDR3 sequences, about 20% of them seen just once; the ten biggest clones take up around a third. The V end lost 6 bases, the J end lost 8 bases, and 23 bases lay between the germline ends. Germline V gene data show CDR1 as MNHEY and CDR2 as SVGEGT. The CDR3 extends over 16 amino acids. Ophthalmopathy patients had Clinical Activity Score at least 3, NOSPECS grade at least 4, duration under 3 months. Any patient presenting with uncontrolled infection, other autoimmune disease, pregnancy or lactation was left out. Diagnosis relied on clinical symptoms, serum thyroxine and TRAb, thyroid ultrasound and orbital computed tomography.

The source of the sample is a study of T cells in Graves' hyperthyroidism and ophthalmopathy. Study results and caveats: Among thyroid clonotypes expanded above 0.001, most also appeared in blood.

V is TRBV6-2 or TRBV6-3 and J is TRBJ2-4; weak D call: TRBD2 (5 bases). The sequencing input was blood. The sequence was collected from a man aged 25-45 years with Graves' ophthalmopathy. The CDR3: CASRQVRGAGTHIQYF. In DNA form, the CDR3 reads TGTGCCAGCAGGCAAGTCCGGGGAGCAGGCACTCACATTCAGTACTTC.